The next 32 T cell receptor beta chains were all read from a single sample in a study of cytomegalovirus exposure and HLA in healthy donors. The PCR contained 60 Vbeta and 13 Jbeta primers. The assay was immunoSEQ multiplex PCR, and TCRdb's table has in-frame clones only and misses some. The sample lists fewer than 100,000 clones, around 80% occurring once. The sample was PBMCs. The receptors shown here come from a male donor in good health and CMV-seropositive.

The chain employs TRBV2 and TRBJ2-3, with TRBD2 matching 8 bases. The CDR3 sequence is 14 residues long. The germline gives CDR1 SNHLY, CDR2 FYNNEI. The V segment lost 8 bases and the J segment 5 bases; nucleotides outside the gene matches: 9. The CDR3 protein is CASEPRGGGDTQYF. CDR3 in DNA: TGTGCCAGCGAACCCCGGGGGGGCGGAGATACGCAGTATTTT.

The CDR3 protein is CASSPRTGAKSYTF. The CDR3 nucleotides read TGTGCCAGCAGCCCCCGGACAGGGGCAAAAAGCTACACCTTC. The V call is TRBV9, the J call TRBJ1-2; 9 bases agree with TRBD1. This CDR3 spans 14 amino acids. Germline lookup yields CDR1 SGDLS and CDR2 YYNGEE. The trim removed 4 bases at V and 9 bases at J, leaving 10 bases unmatched.

The chain combines TRBV29-1 with TRBJ2-1, with 9 bases lining up with TRBD1. Germline values: CDR1 SQVTM, CDR2 ANQGSEA. Trimming cost V 4 bases and J 6 bases; bases outside gene matches: 10. The CDR3 totals 15 residues. Here the CDR3 reads CSVGDGTGLSNEQFF. The DNA of the CDR3 is TGCAGCGTTGGAGACGGGACAGGGTTATCCAATGAGCAGTTCTTC.

The rearrangement links TRBV6-5 to TRBJ1-3; 10 nucleotides align to TRBD1. The CDR3 has 15 amino acids. Trimming removed 2 bases from V and 3 bases from J; junction bases left unmatched: 1. Germline CDR1 is MNHEY and CDR2 is SVGAGI. As DNA, the CDR3 is TGTGCCAGCAGTTACCGGACAGGGGGTGGAAACACCATATATTTT. Its protein is CASSYRTGGGNTIYF.

This clone was seen only once. The rearrangement links TRBV5-1 to TRBJ2-2, with 9 bases lining up with TRBD1. The length of the CDR3 is 15 residues. Germline CDR1 is SGHRS and CDR2 is YFSETQ. V gave up 7 bases and J gave up 6 bases; unmatched junction bases: 10. CDR3 amino acids: CASLAGQGRPGELFF. The CDR3 nucleotides read TGCGCCAGCTTAGCCGGACAGGGGCGTCCCGGGGAGCTGTTTTTT.

The gene calls are TRBV30 and TRBJ1-6; 9 bases agree with TRBD1. CDR1 is GTSNPN and CDR2 is SVGIG in the germline V gene (reference sequence). The CDR3 loop spans 14 amino acids. With V trimmed by 3 bases and J by 10 bases, 7 bases remained unmatched. This CDR3 is CAWSPGQGLSPLHF. CDR3 nucleotides: TGTGCCTGGAGCCCGGGACAGGGTCTGTCACCCCTCCACTTT.

This clone was counted between two and nine times. V usage is TRBV7-2 and J usage is TRBJ1-6, with 8 bases that match TRBD1. J gave up 8 bases and V 5 bases, and 5 bases lay outside the gene matches. This CDR3 has 14 amino acids. Germline CDR1 reads SGHTA; CDR2 reads FQGNSA. CDR3 in amino acids: CASSETGDYSPLHF. The DNA of the CDR3 is TGTGCCAGCAGCGAGACAGGGGATTATTCACCCCTCCACTTT.

The V gene is TRBV6-5, the J gene TRBJ1-5; 8 bases match TRBD1. J was trimmed by 5 bases and V by 6 bases; bases with no gene match: 0. The CDR3 sequence is 12 residues long. The germline CDR1 and CDR2 sequences are MNHEY and SVGAGI. CDR3: CASRQGDQPQHF. As DNA, the CDR3 is TGTGCCAGCAGACAGGGGGATCAGCCCCAGCATTTT.

This chain links TRBV9 with TRBJ2-3, with 7 bases lining up with TRBD1. V lost 0 bases and J lost 6; bases outside the gene matches: 7. This CDR3 has 15 residues. Germline CDR1 is SGDLS and CDR2 is YYNGEE. The CDR3 loop is CASSVAQGRGDTQYF. In nucleotides, the CDR3 is TGTGCCAGCAGCGTAGCACAGGGGAGAGGGGATACGCAGTATTTT.

The chain is built from TRBV4-1 and TRBJ1-2; D is perhaps TRBD1 (5 bases). Germline CDR1 and CDR2: MGHRA and YSYEKL. V shed 4 bases and J shed 4 bases, with 13 bases lying between them. CDR3 size: 14 residues. CDR3 in amino acids: CASSPGNLVYGYTF. The CDR3 nucleotides read TGCGCCAGCAGCCCAGGGAACTTGGTCTATGGCTACACCTTC.

About this clone: Other DNA sequences of this sample code for an identical CDR3. J is TRBJ2-1 and V is TRBV5-1; D is possibly TRBD2 (6 bases). The CDR3 is made up of 14 amino acids. Germline CDR1 reads SGHRS; CDR2 reads YFSETQ. The V end was cut by 4 bases, the J end by 4 bases, with 12 bases between. The CDR3 is CASSLTGGYNEQFF. CDR3 in DNA: TGCGCCAGCAGCCTCACCGGGGGATACAATGAGCAGTTCTTC.

This clone was detected only a few times. The chain has TRBV6-6 and TRBJ2-1, with 7 bases that match TRBD2. Per germline, CDR1 MNHNY and CDR2 SVGAGI (reference sequence). The CDR3 loop spans 14 amino acids. After removal of 2 bases from V and 6 bases from J, the junction contained 4 bases not matched to a gene. The CDR3 sequence: CASSYAGEGNEQFF. CDR3 in DNA: TGTGCCAGCAGTTACGCGGGAGAAGGCAATGAGCAGTTCTTC.

This clone was recorded once. The V call is TRBV18, the J call TRBJ1-2; D possibly corresponds to TRBD1 (5 bases). The CDR3 is 13 residues long. Germline values: CDR1 KGHSH, CDR2 LQKENI. Trimming left V 3 bases short and J 2 bases short, with 7 bases between. The CDR3: CASSPAGNYGYTF. The CDR3 DNA is TGTGCCAGCTCACCGGCAGGGAACTATGGCTACACCTTC.

The chain is built from TRBV6-5 and TRBJ2-2, with D hard to call. Germline V gives CDR1 MNHEY, CDR2 SVGAGI. The V end was cut by 8 bases, the J end by 2 bases, with 9 bases between. The CDR3 is made up of 13 amino acids. Written as DNA, the CDR3 is TGTGCCAGCGTTCACAGCAACACCGGGGAGCTGTTTTTT. It encodes CASVHSNTGELFF.

The chain recombines TRBV28 with TRBJ1-1; weak D call: TRBD1 (5 bases). CDR1 is MDHEN and CDR2 is SYDVKM in the germline V gene. The CDR3 sequence is 11 residues long. V was cut by 6 bases and J by 5 bases, with 7 bases left in between. The CDR3 DNA is TGTGCCAGCAGGGGGGGAACTGAAGCTTTCTTT. Amino acid sequence: CASRGGTEAFF. The entire variable domain, with the rest obtained from reference TRBV28 and TRBJ1-1, is as follows: DVKVTQSSRYLVKRTGEKVFLECVQDMDHENMFWYRQDPGLGLRLIYFSYDVKMKEKGDIPEGYSVSREKKERFSLILESASTNQTSMYLCASRGGTEAFFGQGTRLTVV.

The chain uses TRBV5-4 and TRBJ2-7, with 9 bases identical to TRBD1. The trim removed 5 bases at V and 4 bases at J, leaving 7 bases unmatched. The CDR3 length is 14 residues. Per germline, CDR1 SGHNT and CDR2 YYREEE (reference sequence). CDR3 sequence reads: CASRRQGGPYEQYF. The CDR3 bases are TGTGCCAGCAGGAGACAGGGGGGGCCTTACGAGCAGTACTTC.

This chain connects TRBV6-1 to TRBJ2-1; TRBD2 matches 11 bases. Per germline, CDR1 MNHNS and CDR2 SASEGT. V shed 2 bases, J shed 10 bases, and the junction held 16 bases outside the gene matches. The CDR3 is 18 residues long. DNA of the CDR3: TGTGCCAGCAGTGAAAGCGCCCTAGCGGGGGGCTGGATGCGGGAGCAGTTCTTC. Translating it yields CASSESALAGGWMREQFF.

The V call is TRBV7-2, the J call TRBJ1-2; a possible D gene is TRBD1 (6 bases). The CDR3 consists of 13 residues. In germline, CDR1 is SGHTA, CDR2 FQGNSA. Trimming pared 6 bases from V and 3 bases from J, leaving 11 bases between. CDR3 sequence (DNA): TGTGCCAGCAGGGGACAAGGCCACTATGGCTACACCTTC. It codes for CASRGQGHYGYTF.

This clone has only a few counts. CDR3 bases: TGTGCCAGCACCTACAGGGGTTCCTACAATGAGCAGTTCTTC. As protein: CASTYRGSYNEQFF. The chain is built from TRBV28 and TRBJ2-1, with 7 bases matching TRBD1. This CDR3 contains 14 residues. V dropped 7 bases and J dropped 1; count of bases not matched to a gene: 4. Germline V gene lookup returns CDR1 MDHEN and CDR2 SYDVKM. Full variable domain (outside the CDR3, taken from reference TRBV28 and TRBJ2-1): DVKVTQSSRYLVKRTGEKVFLECVQDMDHENMFWYRQDPGLGLRLIYFSYDVKMKEKGDIPEGYSVSREKKERFSLILESASTNQTSMYLCASTYRGSYNEQFFGPGTRLTVL.

This clone was counted once. The CDR3 here is CASSFAGKYGYTF. The CDR3 DNA reads TGTGCCAGCAGTTTCGCAGGGAAGTATGGCTACACCTTC. The chain is built from TRBV28 and TRBJ1-2; TRBD1 might be the D (5 bases). Germline V gene sequence: CDR1 MDHEN, CDR2 SYDVKM. The V and J ends lost 3 bases and 5 bases respectively, with 10 bases between them. CDR3 length: 13 residues.

This chain links TRBV5-1 with TRBJ1-4; D unclear. This CDR3 is built from 15 residues. V lost 4 bases and J 0 bases, leaving 10 bases between the germline ends. CDR1 SGHRS and CDR2 YFSETQ come from the germline V gene. The CDR3 spells CASSRDDSTNEKLFF. CDR3 nucleotides: TGCGCCAGCAGCCGGGATGACTCAACTAATGAAAAACTGTTTTTT.

The chain carries TRBV27 and TRBJ2-7, with 7 bases identical to TRBD2. V dropped 2 bases and J dropped 0; count of bases not matched to a gene: 1. CDR1 and CDR2 (germline): MNHEY, SMNVEV (reference sequence). This CDR3 comprises 14 residues. The CDR3 DNA is TGTGCCAGCAGTTTAGGCGGGAGCTCCTACGAGCAGTACTTC. This sequence encodes CASSLGGSSYEQYF.

The genes are TRBV19 and TRBJ2-7; the D gene is possibly TRBD2 (5 bases). Between the trimmed V and J ends, which lost 5 bases and 5 bases, there was a span of 10 bases. CDR1 LNHDA and CDR2 SQIVND come from the germline V gene (reference sequence). The CDR3 sequence is 12 residues long. Written as DNA, the CDR3 is TGTGCCAGTAGTTCGGGGTTCGACGAGCAGTACTTC. It codes for CASSSGFDEQYF.

The chain recombines TRBV7-2 with TRBJ2-1, with 12 bases lining up with TRBD2. In germline, CDR1 is SGHTA, CDR2 FQGNSA. Germline trimming cut 7 bases from V and 4 bases from J; bases unmatched to any gene: 8. There are 16 residues in the CDR3. CDR3 loop: CASTQPSGGGYNEQFF. For the CDR3, the DNA is TGTGCCAGCACCCAACCTAGCGGGGGGGGTTACAATGAGCAGTTCTTC.

The genes are TRBV27 and TRBJ2-7, with a possible D match to TRBD2 (5 bases). Germline V lookup: CDR1 MNHEY, CDR2 SMNVEV (reference sequence). This CDR3 is built from 14 residues. Trimming removed 2 bases from V and 2 bases from J, with 10 bases in between. This CDR3 reads CASSLRGFTYEQYF. The DNA for the CDR3 is TGTGCCAGCAGTTTACGGGGATTTACCTACGAGCAGTACTTC.

This rearrangement joins TRBV30 to TRBJ1-6; 7 nucleotides line up with TRBD1. CDR1 and CDR2 from the germline V gene are GTSNPN and SVGIG (reference sequence). This CDR3 has 12 residues. Losses at the gene ends were 5 bases for V and 10 bases for J; bases not matched to a gene: 5. CDR3 region: CAWGTVRSPLHF. The CDR3 DNA follows: TGTGCCTGGGGGACAGTCAGATCACCCCTCCACTTT.

The J gene is TRBJ2-1, the V gene TRBV4-2, with TRBD1 identical over 9 bases. Germline CDR1 reads LGHNA; CDR2 reads YNFKEQ. J lost 9 bases, V lost 4 bases, and 7 bases had no gene match. The CDR3 extends over 14 amino acids. CDR3 loop: CASSRDRVIGEQFF. The CDR3 DNA reads TGTGCCAGCAGCCGGGACAGGGTGATTGGTGAGCAGTTCTTC.

The chain is built from TRBV30 and TRBJ1-3; tentative D call: TRBD1 (5 bases). CDR3 length: 12 residues. Germline assignment: CDR1 GTSNPN and CDR2 SVGIG (reference sequence). Trimming removed 5 bases at V and 0 bases at J, with 5 bases between. Here the CDR3 reads CAWDSSGNTIYF. The DNA for the CDR3 is TGTGCCTGGGACAGCTCTGGAAACACCATATATTTT.

This clone was counted only a few times. A read error may produce the germline difference seen at one junction end. The DNA of the CDR3 is TGTGCCAGCAGCTTGGACAGGCTCTCCCACGAGCAGTACTTC. Its translation: CASSLDRLSHEQYF. The V and J genes are TRBV28 and TRBJ2-7; 7 bases agree with TRBD1. The CDR3 consists of 14 residues. Germline V gene sequence: CDR1 MDHEN, CDR2 SYDVKM.

V and J are TRBV7-9 and TRBJ2-7; D perhaps matches TRBD1 (5 bases). Germline V gives CDR1 SEHNR, CDR2 FQNEAQ (reference sequence). The CDR3 runs to 15 residues. Deletions cut 4 bases from V and 6 bases from J, with 19 bases between. The CDR3 is CASSYGAGFTLEQYF. CDR3 in DNA: TGTGCCAGCAGCTACGGAGCAGGGTTCACTCTCGAGCAGTACTTC.

V and J are TRBV28 and TRBJ1-5; D is perhaps TRBD1 (5 bases). Deletions cut 5 bases from V and 8 bases from J, with 19 bases between. CDR1 and CDR2 from the germline V gene are MDHEN and SYDVKM. The CDR3 consists of 15 residues. The CDR3 DNA reads as TGTGCCAGCAGTCTAGGCGTCACAGGCCAAGAGCCCCAGCATTTT. Translation gives CASSLGVTGQEPQHF.

The gene calls are TRBV15 and TRBJ2-5, with 8 positions matching TRBD2. The J call could be wrong; TRBJ2-7 is a better fit for the DNA end. Germline values: CDR1 LNHNV, CDR2 YYDKDF (reference sequence). This CDR3 spans 14 amino acids. CDR3: CATSYGGVRYEQYF. The CDR3, as DNA: TGTGCCACCAGCTACGGGGGGGTGAGGTACGAGCAGTACTTC.